Here is one TCR beta chain with its context. This sample was taken from a study of cytomegalovirus exposure and HLA in healthy donors. The CDR3 loop spans 14 amino acids. Per the germline V gene, CDR1 is GTSNPN and CDR2 is SVGIG (reference sequence). V lost 4 bases to trimming and J lost 7 bases; unmatched junction nucleotides: 8. 13 Jbeta primers and 60 Vbeta primers were used for the PCR. TCRdb's table, derived via immunoSEQ multiplex PCR, lists solely in-frame clones and lacks some. The sample lists some 170,000 clones; over 75% were seen once. The receptor's source is a man in his forties in good health and CMV-seronegative. This chain joins TRBV30 and TRBJ2-2; 8 positions match TRBD2. The specimen sequenced was PBMCs. CDR3 residues: CAWTALAVVGELFF. The CDR3 nucleotides read TGTGCCTGGACGGCACTAGCGGTTGTCGGGGAGCTGTTTTTT.